A selection of T cell receptor beta chains follows, all from one sample in a study of radiotherapy plus CTLA-4 blockade in lung cancer. The protocol was immunoSEQ multiplex PCR, while the TCRdb copy is restricted to in-frame clones and leaves out a portion. The data contain about 51,000 clones, around 75% of them singletons. The specimen comprised peripheral blood, sampled from a patient treated with radiotherapy plus ipilimumab. The receptors here all came from a human donor with non-small cell lung cancer who had a complete response to radiotherapy plus ipilimumab. CDR3s include the opening cysteine and the closing phenylalanine or tryptophan. D genes are given only for firm matches. Clone size is not always given. Where it is, it says once, few, many or a class for expanded clones.

TRBV15	-	TRBD1	TRBJ1-2	TGTGCCACCAGCAGAGATCGGGACAGGGGGTATGGCTACACCTTC	CATSRDRDRGYGYTF
TRBV7-2	-	TRBD1	TRBJ1-1	TGTGCCAGCGGTGACAGGGGGCTGACTGAAGCTTTCTTT	CASGDRGLTEAFF
TRBV5-1	-	TRBD1	TRBJ2-1	TGCGCCAGCAGGCCCGGGACAGGGATGGAGCAGTTCTTC	CASRPGTGMEQFF
TRBV7-2	once	-	TRBJ1-1	TGTGCCAGCAGCTTAAGACGGGGCACTGAAGCTTTCTTT	CASSLRRGTEAFF
TRBV5-5	-	-	TRBJ2-5	TGTGCCAGCAGCTTAGGAGGGAAAGAGACCCAGTACTTC	CASSLGGKETQYF
TRBV5-1	-	TRBD1	TRBJ1-5	TGCGCCAGCAGCTCTGGAGGACAGGGCGGGGGACCCCAGCATTTT	CASSSGGQGGGPQHF
TRBV5-1	-	TRBD2	TRBJ2-1	TGCGCCAGCAGCTGGGCTAGCGGGGGCTCCTACAATGAGCAGTTCTTC	CASSWASGGSYNEQFF
TRBV16	-	-	TRBJ1-6	TGTGCCAGCAGCCAATCAGTAAACTCGAATTCACCCCTCCACTTT	CASSQSVNSNSPLHF
TRBV7-8	-	-	TRBJ1-5	TGTGCCAGCAGCTTAGGGAGGGGCTTAGGTGTCAATCAGCCCCAGCATTTT	CASSLGRGLGVNQPQHF
TRBV19	-	-	TRBJ2-4	TGTGCCAGTAGTATCCCGCAGGGGCTAGCCAAAAACATTCAGTACTTC	CASSIPQGLAKNIQYF
TRBV14	-	-	TRBJ1-1	TGTGCCAGCAGCCAAGATCAGTTGGGCATGAACACTGAAGCTTTCTTT	CASSQDQLGMNTEAFF
TRBV6-5	-	-	TRBJ2-3	TGTGCCAGCCTGGCGGCAGGCACAGATACGCAGTATTTT	CASLAAGTDTQYF
TRBV4-3	-	-	TRBJ2-3	TGCGCCAGCAGCCAAGAGGCCGCAGATACGCAGTATTTT	CASSQEAADTQYF
TRBV5-6	-	-	TRBJ2-2	TGTGCCAGCAGCTTGTTGTTCCGGGGGAGCAGGGAGCTGTTTTTT	CASSLLFRGSRELFF
TRBV5-1	-	TRBD2	TRBJ2-2	TGCGCCAGCATCCCGACGGGGGGGGACACCGGGGAGCTGTTTTTT	CASIPTGGDTGELFF
TRBV4-2	-	TRBD1	TRBJ1-6	TGTGCCAGCAGCCAAGATCCGAGACAGGGCCGAAATCATAATTCACCCCTCCACTTT	CASSQDPRQGRNHNSPLHF
TRBV19	-	-	TRBJ2-2	TGTGCCAGTAGTATCGGTACAGGGTACACCGGGGAGCTGTTTTTT	CASSIGTGYTGELFF
TRBV10-3	few	-	TRBJ1-1	TGTGCCATCAGATATACGGTGAACACTGAAGCTTTCTTT	CAIRYTVNTEAFF
TRBV19	once	-	TRBJ1-3	TGTGCCAGTAGTATCTTGTCCGTCGGAAACACCATATATTTT	CASSILSVGNTIYF
TRBV19	-	-	TRBJ2-7	TGTGCCAGTAGTGTGGGGACTCCTACTCCCTCCTACGAGCAGTACTTC	CASSVGTPTPSYEQYF
TRBV15	-	-	TRBJ1-1	TGTGCCACCAGCAGGAATACAGGTACTGAAGCTTTCTTT	CATSRNTGTEAFF
TRBV6-1	-	-	TRBJ2-3	TGTGCCAGCAGTGAATTAGTACGCATCACAGATACGCAGTATTTT	CASSELVRITDTQYF
TRBV18	-	TRBD2	TRBJ2-5	TGTGCCAGCTCAGCCAAACTAGCGGGGGGAGAGACCCAGTACTTC	CASSAKLAGGETQYF
TRBV27	-	TRBD2	TRBJ2-3	TGTGCCAGCAGTTTTTACAGCGGGGCTTTCACAGATACGCAGTATTTT	CASSFYSGAFTDTQYF
TRBV5-4	-	TRBD2	TRBJ2-5	TGTGCCAGCAGCTTGGGGTTAGCGGGGGGGTCGGAGACCCAGTACTTC	CASSLGLAGGSETQYF
TRBV2	few	-	TRBJ2-1	TGTGCCAGCATCACCCAGGCGAGCTCCTACAATGAGCAGTTCTTC	CASITQASSYNEQFF
TRBV30	-	-	TRBJ1-3	TGTGCCTGGACCATAACAGGGTCGGCTGGAAACACCATATATTTT	CAWTITGSAGNTIYF